Shown below are 24 T cell receptor beta chains from a single sample sequenced in a study of OX40 agonist ivuxolimab in advanced cancers. Generated by immunoSEQ multiplex PCR, the TCRdb table keeps only in-frame clones and is missing some. The data hold 30,000 to 35,000 clones, with approximately 89% observed a single time. The sample consisted of CD4+ or CD8+ T cells sorted from blood, taken in a trial of the OX40 agonist ivuxolimab. All receptors come from an adult with an advanced solid tumor such as melanoma, head and neck, liver or kidney cancer.

V gene TRBV7-9 combines with J gene TRBJ2-3; D remains unclear. CDR3 length: 12 residues. Germline CDR1 SEHNR, CDR2 FQNEAQ (reference sequence). Trimming took off 5 bases at V and 4 bases at J, with 7 bases between the two ends. The CDR3 nucleotides read TGTGCCAGCAGCGACGCACCAGATACGCAGTATTTT. The encoded protein is CASSDAPDTQYF.

This chain joins TRBV4-1 and TRBJ1-4; 8 bases match TRBD1. CDR1 and CDR2 (germline): MGHRA, YSYEKL. With 5 bases clipped from V and 8 bases from J, the junction kept 10 bases outside the gene matches. This CDR3 is 15 amino acids long. The CDR3 DNA is TGCGCCAGCAGCGCCCCGGACAGGGTCCAAGAAAAACTGTTTTTT. Protein product: CASSAPDRVQEKLFF.

The chain employs TRBV28 and TRBJ2-7, with TRBD1 matching 9 bases. Germline CDR1 MDHEN, CDR2 SYDVKM. CDR3 size: 14 residues. The V and J ends lost 6 bases and 5 bases, in that order; junction bases with no gene match: 8. The CDR3 sequence: CASRAGTGIHEQYF. CDR3 bases: TGTGCCAGCAGGGCCGGGACAGGGATTCACGAGCAGTACTTC.

The V gene is TRBV2, the J gene TRBJ1-2; a weak D match, TRBD1 (5 bases). The length of the CDR3 is 13 residues. Per germline, CDR1 SNHLY and CDR2 FYNNEI. V was pared by 5 bases and J by 8 bases, with 15 bases between. CDR3 DNA: TGTGCCAGCAGTTCCCAGACAGTTTCCGGCTACACCTTC. This translates into CASSSQTVSGYTF.

The rearrangement uses TRBV6-1 and TRBJ1-4; D might be TRBD1 (5 bases). CDR1 and CDR2 (germline): MNHNS, SASEGT. The CDR3 is made up of 17 amino acids. The ends were cut back, 2 bases at V and 8 bases at J, with 21 bases in the middle. The CDR3 loop is CASSEFRDRGTPEKLFF. CDR3 coding DNA: TGTGCCAGCAGTGAATTCCGGGACCGAGGAACCCCCGAAAAACTGTTTTTT.

The CDR3 DNA reads TGTGCCACCAGCAGAGGGCCCCCAAAGGGGACTAATGAAAAACTGTTTTTT. Encoded protein: CATSRGPPKGTNEKLFF. The chain is built from TRBV15 and TRBJ1-4; the D gene is possibly TRBD1 (5 bases). The CDR3 sequence is 17 residues long. The V and J ends lost 1 base and 2 bases respectively, with 14 bases between them. Germline loops: CDR1 LNHNV, CDR2 YYDKDF (reference sequence). Complete variable domain (other parts from reference TRBV15 and TRBJ1-4): DAMVIQNPRYQVTQFGKPVTLSCSQTLNHNVMYWYQQKSSQAPKLLFHYYDKDFNNEADTPDNFQSRRPNTSFCFLDIRSPGLGDTAMYLCATSRGPPKGTNEKLFFGSGTQLSVL.

CDR3: CASSPPTGTGYGYTF. CDR3 in DNA: TGTGCCAGCAGCCCACCCACCGGGACAGGATATGGCTACACCTTC. The V call is TRBV6-5, the J call TRBJ1-2, with 8 bases aligning to TRBD1. V lost 6 bases to trimming and J lost 5 bases; unmatched junction nucleotides: 11. CDR1 is MNHEY, CDR2 SVGAGI, per germline. This CDR3 has 15 residues.

This rearrangement joins TRBV18 to TRBJ1-1; maybe TRBD1 (5 bases). Trimming stripped 3 bases from V and 0 bases from J, with 14 bases between. This CDR3 is 16 amino acids long. Germline values: CDR1 KGHSH, CDR2 LQKENI. The DNA of the CDR3 is TGTGCCAGCTCACCTCTAGCCGGGACGCTGAACACTGAAGCTTTCTTT. Amino acid sequence: CASSPLAGTLNTEAFF.

The chain combines TRBV27 with TRBJ1-2, with 7 positions matching TRBD1. V was pared by 4 bases and J by 4 bases, with 9 bases of the junction left unmatched. The length of the CDR3 is 15 residues. Germline V gives CDR1 MNHEY, CDR2 SMNVEV (reference sequence). The CDR3 spells CASSSTLQGLYGYTF. CDR3 coding DNA: TGTGCCAGCAGTTCAACCCTACAGGGGCTCTATGGCTACACCTTC.

This clone was found once. The CDR3 bases are TGTGCCAGCACCCAACTTGGCGGGATCGTAAATGAGCAGTTCTTC. It is translated as CASTQLGGIVNEQFF. The V gene is TRBV2, the J gene TRBJ2-1; tentative D call: TRBD2 (6 bases). The CDR3 loop spans 15 amino acids. V was clipped by 7 bases and J by 7 bases, with 20 bases between them. Germline V CDR1 and CDR2: SNHLY, FYNNEI.

As DNA, the CDR3 is TGTGCCAGCAGCCAAGGCGGGACGAAGAACAATGAGCAGTTCTTC. It is translated as CASSQGGTKNNEQFF. The V gene is TRBV7-8, the J gene TRBJ2-1; possible D gene TRBD2, 6 bases. The CDR3 length is 15 residues. Per germline, CDR1 SGHVS and CDR2 FQNEAQ. Trimming cost V 5 bases and J 5 bases, with 16 bases left between them.

The chain carries TRBV30 and TRBJ2-1; no reliable D call. Looked up from germline, CDR1 is GTSNPN and CDR2 is SVGIG (reference sequence). Trimming stripped 2 bases from V and 0 bases from J, with 11 bases between. The CDR3 totals 15 residues. The CDR3 region is CAWSPPWGSYNEQFF. DNA of the CDR3: TGTGCCTGGAGTCCCCCCTGGGGCTCCTACAATGAGCAGTTCTTC. Supplemented by reference TRBV30 and TRBJ2-1, the full variable domain reads SQTIHQWPATLVQPVGSPLSLECTVEGTSNPNLYWYRQAAGRGLQLLFYSVGIGQISSEVPQNLSASRPQDRQFILSSKKLLLSDSGFYLCAWSPPWGSYNEQFFGPGTRLTVL.

The chain joins TRBV5-1 to TRBJ1-3; D may be TRBD1 (6 bases). CDR1 SGHRS and CDR2 YFSETQ come from the germline V gene. V was shortened by 7 bases and J by 4 bases, with 12 bases between the two germline ends. This CDR3 has 13 amino acids. The CDR3 sequence is CASRETGGNTIYF. The CDR3, as DNA: TGCGCCAGCCGGGAAACAGGGGGAAACACCATATATTTT.

The rearrangement links TRBV27 to TRBJ1-2; TRBD1 matches 12 bases. Germline V gives CDR1 MNHEY, CDR2 SMNVEV (reference sequence). J gave up 2 bases and V 5 bases, and 6 bases lay outside the gene matches. The CDR3 runs to 16 residues. This CDR3 is CASSPGTGGINYGYTF. CDR3 in DNA: TGTGCCAGCAGTCCAGGGACAGGGGGCATAAACTATGGCTACACCTTC.

The chain recombines TRBV4-1 with TRBJ2-2; unclear D gene. The CDR3 totals 17 residues. V shed 0 bases and J shed 1 base, with 12 bases lying between them. Germline assignment: CDR1 MGHRA and CDR2 YSYEKL. CDR3 region: CASSQDSQWWNTGELFF. The CDR3 DNA sequence: TGCGCCAGCAGCCAAGATTCCCAGTGGTGGAACACCGGGGAGCTGTTTTTT.

The genes are TRBV18 and TRBJ2-4, with a weak D call TRBD2 (7 bases). Germline V gene data show CDR1 as KGHSH and CDR2 as LQKENI. Trimming pared 1 base from V and 0 bases from J, leaving 10 bases between. This CDR3 is 16 amino acids long. The CDR3 bases are TGTGCCAGCTCACCACGGGGGGGGCTAGCCAAAAACATTCAGTACTTC. Translating gives CASSPRGGLAKNIQYF.

CDR3 sequence reads: CASSVETWGDTF. The DNA for the CDR3 is TGTGCCAGCAGTGTAGAGACCTGGGGAGACACCTTC. The chain couples TRBV2 to TRBJ1-2; D is undetermined. CDR1 and CDR2 (germline): SNHLY, FYNNEI. V was clipped by 4 bases and J by 12 bases, with 15 bases between them. The CDR3 runs to 12 residues.

The chain links TRBV2 to TRBJ2-3, with 9 nucleotides matching TRBD1. The V and J ends lost 8 bases and 2 bases, in that order; junction bases with no gene match: 2. Germline V gene sequence: CDR1 SNHLY, CDR2 FYNNEI. The CDR3 spans 13 residues. Here the CDR3 DNA reads TGTGCCAGCGGGACAGGGCCCACAGATACGCAGTATTTT. Translated, it gives CASGTGPTDTQYF.

Concerning this clone itself: One end of the junction does not line up with germline, which may come from a read error. The V gene is TRBV7-7, the J gene TRBJ2-5, with D tentatively TRBD1 or TRBD2 (6 bases each). This CDR3 has 14 residues. CDR1 and CDR2 (germline): SSHAT, FNYEAQ (reference sequence). The CDR3 nucleotides read TGTGCTAGCAGCATTGGTGGGGGGCGAGAGACCCAGTACTTC. It encodes CASSIGGGRETQYF.

The chain is built from TRBV29-1 and TRBJ1-1; possible D gene TRBD1, 6 bases. Trimming took 4 bases from V and 1 from J, leaving 10 bases between them. Germline V gives CDR1 SQVTM, CDR2 ANQGSEA. The CDR3 covers 13 residues. The CDR3 bases are TGCAGCGTTGCCCAGGGGACGAACACTGAAGCTTTCTTT. Amino acids: CSVAQGTNTEAFF.

The chain has TRBV7-9 and TRBJ2-4, with unresolved D. The CDR3 length is 16 residues. V was trimmed by 3 bases and J by 1 base, leaving 13 bases between them. Per the germline V gene, CDR1 is SEHNR and CDR2 is FQNEAQ (reference sequence). CDR3 sequence (DNA): TGTGCCAGCAGCTTCGGCAGGATGTCCGCCAAAAACATTCAGTACTTC. It is translated as CASSFGRMSAKNIQYF.

This clone has just one count. The chain uses TRBV18 and TRBJ2-1; D ambiguous. This CDR3 contains 11 residues. Trimming shortened V by 2 bases and J by 6 bases, and 2 bases separated the two germline ends. Germline values: CDR1 KGHSH, CDR2 LQKENI. Here the CDR3 reads CASSPGNEQFF. The CDR3 DNA reads TGTGCCAGCTCACCAGGCAATGAGCAGTTCTTC.

This clone is a singleton in its sample. An end of the junction differs from the germline gene, which may be a read error. V and J are TRBV27 and TRBJ2-1, with D possibly TRBD2 on 5 matching bases. This CDR3 spans 14 amino acids. Germline V lookup: CDR1 MNHEY, CDR2 SMNVEV (reference sequence). The CDR3 reads CATSRLRDYNEQFF. In DNA, the CDR3 is TGTGCCACCAGTCGATTGAGGGACTACAATGAGCAGTTCTTC.

This clone was observed once. The V and J genes are TRBV6-1 and TRBJ1-1, with 9 bases identical to TRBD1. This CDR3 contains 13 residues. V lost 5 bases and J lost 3; bases outside the gene matches: 1. The germline gives CDR1 MNHNS, CDR2 SASEGT. The CDR3 here is CASSRTGDTEAFF. The CDR3 DNA reads TGTGCCAGCAGTCGGACAGGGGACACTGAAGCTTTCTTT.